These 8 T cell receptor beta chains were sequenced from one sample in a study of blood T cell repertoires in COVID-19. Only in-frame clones appear in the TCRdb table, and some are missing; sequencing was by immunoSEQ multiplex PCR. Of some 150,000 clones detected, 70% to 90% appear once; the ten largest clones hold more than 2%. Source material: peripheral blood. The receptor set was obtained from a woman aged 65 to 85 with acute or convalescent COVID-19.

The chain couples TRBV28 to TRBJ1-4; 8 nucleotides agree with TRBD1. Trimming at V came to 3 bases and at J to 12 bases, leaving 12 bases not matched to a gene. The CDR3 has 15 residues. Germline assignment: CDR1 MDHEN and CDR2 SYDVKM. The CDR3, as DNA: TGTGCCAGCAGTTTGCTTGATATGGACAGGGCGGAACTGTTTTTT. It yields the protein CASSLLDMDRAELFF.

The chain combines TRBV14 with TRBJ1-2; the D gene is possibly TRBD1 (6 bases). There are 13 residues in the CDR3. Trimming left V 4 bases short and J 2 bases short, with 8 bases between. Per the germline V gene, CDR1 is SGHDN and CDR2 is FVKESK. The CDR3 sequence is CASSPDRNYGYTF. The DNA of the CDR3 is TGTGCCAGCAGCCCGGACAGAAACTATGGCTACACCTTC.

V usage is TRBV2 and J usage is TRBJ1-1; D unresolved. The length of the CDR3 is 15 residues. Germline lookup yields CDR1 SNHLY and CDR2 FYNNEI. V lost 6 bases and J lost 0, with 14 bases in between. The CDR3 is CASSLGFFMNTEAFF. The CDR3 nucleotides are TGTGCCAGCAGCCTCGGTTTCTTCATGAACACTGAAGCTTTCTTT.

The chain carries TRBV29-1 and TRBJ2-3; 9 bases map to TRBD1. J gave up 1 base and V 6 bases, and 5 bases lay outside the gene matches. Germline CDR1 reads SQVTM; CDR2 reads ANQGSEA. CDR3 length: 14 residues. For the CDR3, the DNA is TGCAGCGTAAGGACAGGGGCGGGCACAGATACGCAGTATTTT. Its translation is CSVRTGAGTDTQYF.

The chain couples TRBV25-1 to TRBJ2-4; 10 nucleotides align to TRBD1. The germline V gene has CDR1 MGHDK and CDR2 SYGVNS. The CDR3 consists of 15 residues. V gave up 7 bases and J gave up 4 bases; unmatched junction bases: 7. Here the CDR3 DNA reads TGTGCCAGCACCGGGGCGGGACAGGGGAAAAACATTCAGTACTTC. It yields the protein CASTGAGQGKNIQYF.

The chain has TRBV19 and TRBJ1-5; 7 positions agree with TRBD1. The V segment lost 6 bases and the J segment 3 bases; nucleotides outside the gene matches: 8. Germline assignment: CDR1 LNHDA and CDR2 SQIVND (reference sequence). This CDR3 region has 15 residues. CDR3 bases: TGTGCCAGTAGAACGCTTGGGACAGACAATCAGCCCCAGCATTTT. This sequence encodes CASRTLGTDNQPQHF.

The chain employs TRBV19 and TRBJ2-3, with 7 bases lining up with TRBD1. The CDR3 sequence is 14 residues long. V dropped 4 bases and J dropped 1; count of bases not matched to a gene: 2. The V gene's germline CDR1 is LNHDA and CDR2 SQIVND (reference sequence). CDR3 residues: CASSRGQGTDTQYF. The CDR3, as DNA: TGTGCCAGTAGTAGAGGACAGGGCACAGATACGCAGTATTTT. Together with reference TRBV19 and TRBJ2-3, the CDR3 gives the full variable domain: DGGITQSPKYLFRKEGQNVTLSCEQNLNHDAMYWYRQDPGQGLRLIYYSQIVNDFQKGDIAEGYSVSREKKESFPLTVTSAQKNPTAFYLCASSRGQGTDTQYFGPGTRLTVL.

This clone was found once. The chain joins TRBV7-8 to TRBJ1-2; 7 nucleotides match TRBD1. The CDR3 is 16 residues long. After removal of 2 bases from V and 7 bases from J, the junction contained 13 bases not matched to a gene. Germline CDR1 and CDR2: SGHVS and FQNEAQ. The CDR3: CASSLSPGQYTAGYTF. Here the CDR3 DNA reads TGTGCCAGCAGCTTATCCCCGGGACAGTACACGGCTGGCTACACCTTC. The variable domain in full, with the rest retrieved from reference TRBV7-8 and TRBJ1-2, is GAGVSQSPRYKVAKRGQDVALRCDPISGHVSLFWYQQALGQGPEFLTYFQNEAQLDKSGLPSDRFFAERPEGSVSTLKIQRTQQEDSAVYLCASSLSPGQYTAGYTFGSGTRLTVV.